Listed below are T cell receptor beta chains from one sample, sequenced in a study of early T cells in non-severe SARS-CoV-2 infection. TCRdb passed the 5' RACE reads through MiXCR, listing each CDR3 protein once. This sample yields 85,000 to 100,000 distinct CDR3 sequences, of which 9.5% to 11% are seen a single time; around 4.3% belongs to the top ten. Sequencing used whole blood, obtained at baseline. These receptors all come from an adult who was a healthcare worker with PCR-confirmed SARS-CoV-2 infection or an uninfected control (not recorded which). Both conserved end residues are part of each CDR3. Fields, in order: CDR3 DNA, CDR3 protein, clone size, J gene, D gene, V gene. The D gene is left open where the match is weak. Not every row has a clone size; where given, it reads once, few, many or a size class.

DNA: TGTGCCAGTAGCGGATTAGCGGGGCTGGGGAATGAGCAGTTCTTC
CDR3: CASSGLAGLGNEQFF
size: few
J: TRBJ2-1
D: TRBD2
V: TRBV19

DNA: TGTGCCAGCAGCTTAGACCGGGGTCGGAACTATGGCTACACCTTC
CDR3: CASSLDRGRNYGYTF
size: few
J: TRBJ1-2
D: -
V: TRBV7-8

DNA: TGTGCCAGCAGCCCGCAGACAGGCCAAGAGACCCAGTACTTC
CDR3: CASSPQTGQETQYF
size: many
J: TRBJ2-5
D: -
V: TRBV7-6

DNA: TGTGCCAGCAGCCTGAATAGCGGGAGTGTAGAAGAGCAGTACTTC
CDR3: CASSLNSGSVEEQYF
size: few
J: TRBJ2-7
D: TRBD2
V: TRBV7-2

DNA: TGTGCCAGCAGCCGCGGACTGCTTAATACGCAGTATTTT
CDR3: CASSRGLLNTQYF
size: -
J: TRBJ2-3
D: -
V: TRBV7-6

DNA: TGCAGTGCTAGACGCAGTCAGAATTCACCCCTCCACTTT
CDR3: CSARRSQNSPLHF
size: few
J: TRBJ1-6
D: -
V: TRBV20-1

DNA: TGTGCCAGTAGTATGTCGGGATATGAGACCCAGTACTTC
CDR3: CASSMSGYETQYF
size: -
J: TRBJ2-5
D: -
V: TRBV19

DNA: TGTGCCAGCAGGACCCCCATAGGTTTGACCCAGTACTTC
CDR3: CASRTPIGLTQYF
size: few
J: TRBJ2-5
D: -
V: TRBV6-2/TRBV6-3

DNA: TGCGCCAGCAGCCGCACCCCGGGACTAGCGGGAGAATCCTACAATGAGCAGTTCTTC
CDR3: CASSRTPGLAGESYNEQFF
size: -
J: TRBJ2-1
D: TRBD2
V: TRBV4-1

DNA: TGTGCCAGCAGCTTTTTGGGACTAGCGGTAGACAATGAGCAGTTCTTC
CDR3: CASSFLGLAVDNEQFF
size: -
J: TRBJ2-1
D: TRBD2
V: TRBV5-5

DNA: TGTGCCAGCAGCGTAGTGCTGAATTCACCCCTCCACTTT
CDR3: CASSVVLNSPLHF
size: many
J: TRBJ1-6
D: -
V: TRBV9

DNA: TGTGCCAGCAGCGTAGGGGTAACCCCCACAGATACGCAGTATTTT
CDR3: CASSVGVTPTDTQYF
size: -
J: TRBJ2-3
D: -
V: TRBV9

DNA: TGTGCCAGCAGCCCCGCGGTGTCTGGGGCCAACGTCCTGACTTTC
CDR3: CASSPAVSGANVLTF
size: few
J: TRBJ2-6
D: -
V: TRBV6-2/TRBV6-3

DNA: TGTGCCTGGGAACTCAACTCAGGCTATGGCTACACCTTC
CDR3: CAWELNSGYGYTF
size: -
J: TRBJ1-2
D: -
V: TRBV30

DNA: TGTGCCGGGACCGGGACAGGGTCCTACGAGCAGTACTTC
CDR3: CAGTGTGSYEQYF
size: few
J: TRBJ2-7
D: TRBD1
V: TRBV6-1

DNA: TGCGCCAGCAGCCAAGACGGTAGGGGGCTAGAAAAACTGTTTTTT
CDR3: CASSQDGRGLEKLFF
size: many
J: TRBJ1-4
D: TRBD1
V: TRBV4-3

DNA: TGCGCCAGCAGGGAAGACAGGGACACTGAAGCTTTCTTT
CDR3: CASREDRDTEAFF
size: -
J: TRBJ1-1
D: TRBD1
V: TRBV10-2

DNA: TGTGCCAGCTCACCACCCTTCGAGGGGCCTGGAAACACCATATATTTT
CDR3: CASSPPFEGPGNTIYF
size: many
J: TRBJ1-3
D: -
V: TRBV18

DNA: TGTGCCAGCAGTGAAGGGCTAGCGGGAGGGCTCTACAATGAGCAGTTCTTC
CDR3: CASSEGLAGGLYNEQFF
size: few
J: TRBJ2-1
D: TRBD2
V: TRBV6-1

DNA: TGCAGTGCTAGAGTGGCTAGCAGCCTTGACGAGCAGTACTTC
CDR3: CSARVASSLDEQYF
size: many
J: TRBJ2-7
D: -
V: TRBV20-1

DNA: TGTGCCAGCAGCGGGGCAGGGGGGGCCGACATTCAGTACTTC
CDR3: CASSGAGGADIQYF
size: medium-sized
J: TRBJ2-4
D: -
V: TRBV5-8

DNA: TGTGCCAGCTCACCCCCGGGGAGCTATAGGCCCCTCCACTTT
CDR3: CASSPPGSYRPLHF
size: few
J: TRBJ1-6
D: -
V: TRBV28

DNA: TGCAGCGTTGAAGATCGTGACAGAGAGTTAGCCTACGAGCAGTACTTC
CDR3: CSVEDRDRELAYEQYF
size: few
J: TRBJ2-7
D: -
V: TRBV29-1

DNA: TGCAGCGTTGGGCCTAGCGGGGGGAAGAATACGCAGTATTTT
CDR3: CSVGPSGGKNTQYF
size: -
J: TRBJ2-3
D: TRBD2
V: TRBV29-1

DNA: TGTGCCAGCAGTTACTCGATGGGGTCCACTGAAGCTTTCTTT
CDR3: CASSYSMGSTEAFF
size: many
J: TRBJ1-1
D: -
V: TRBV6-5

DNA: TGTGCCAGCAGCTTAGATCAGAGACAGGGAGAGACCCAGTACTTC
CDR3: CASSLDQRQGETQYF
size: few
J: TRBJ2-5
D: TRBD1
V: TRBV11-2

DNA: TGTGCCAGTAGTAGCCAGACAGCAACTAATGAAAAACTGTTTTTT
CDR3: CASSSQTATNEKLFF
size: few
J: TRBJ1-4
D: -
V: TRBV19

DNA: TGTGCCAGCAGCCCGCCGGGGCGACCAGGGACCGGGGAGCTGTTTTTT
CDR3: CASSPPGRPGTGELFF
size: -
J: TRBJ2-2
D: -
V: TRBV7-9

DNA: TGTGCCAGCAAGGGACCCTCAGCCAAAAACATTCAGTACTTC
CDR3: CASKGPSAKNIQYF
size: many
J: TRBJ2-4
D: -
V: TRBV28

DNA: TGTGCCAGCAGCGTAGGGTCTATTAACCAGCCCCAGCATTTT
CDR3: CASSVGSINQPQHF
size: many
J: TRBJ1-5
D: -
V: TRBV9

DNA: TGTGCCAGCAGCGTAGGTCAGCGGGAGGTGAATGAGCAGTTCTTC
CDR3: CASSVGQREVNEQFF
size: -
J: TRBJ2-1
D: TRBD2
V: TRBV9

DNA: TGCAGTGCTAGAGTGCTTGGGGAGACCCAGTACTTC
CDR3: CSARVLGETQYF
size: few
J: TRBJ2-5
D: -
V: TRBV20-1

DNA: TGTGCCACCGCCGACAGGGTCACAGATACGCAGTATTTT
CDR3: CATADRVTDTQYF
size: few
J: TRBJ2-3
D: TRBD1
V: TRBV24-1

DNA: TGCAGCGTAGGTACCGGGACTCTTAACACAGATACGCAGTATTTT
CDR3: CSVGTGTLNTDTQYF
size: few
J: TRBJ2-3
D: -
V: TRBV29-1

DNA: TGCAGCGCGACAGCCGCGAACTTACAAGAGACCCAGTACTTC
CDR3: CSATAANLQETQYF
size: many
J: TRBJ2-5
D: -
V: TRBV29-1

DNA: TGCAGTACGGGACCAACAGTCAGGGTTGGCACAGATACGCAGTATTTT
CDR3: CSTGPTVRVGTDTQYF
size: -
J: TRBJ2-3
D: -
V: TRBV29-1

DNA: TGCAGTGCTCCCCCCCGGGACACATATTACAATGAGCAGTTCTTC
CDR3: CSAPPRDTYYNEQFF
size: many
J: TRBJ2-1
D: -
V: TRBV20-1

DNA: TGTGCCAGCAGCTCCACAGAGAATGAGCAGTTCTTC
CDR3: CASSSTENEQFF
size: many
J: TRBJ2-1
D: -
V: TRBV7-6

DNA: TGTGCCTGGGATACAGGGACCTACGAGCAGTACTTC
CDR3: CAWDTGTYEQYF
size: -
J: TRBJ2-7
D: -
V: TRBV30

DNA: TGCAGTGCGTCGACAGGTGTGAAGGCTTTCTTT
CDR3: CSASTGVKAFF
size: few
J: TRBJ1-1
D: -
V: TRBV20-1